Described below is a single T cell receptor beta chain sequence and its context. Antigen unknown. This specimen belongs to a study of T cell responses to AZD1222 COVID-19 vaccine. Trimming left V 3 bases short and J 1 base short, with 9 bases between. The CDR3 loop spans 13 amino acids. Germline lookup yields CDR1 GTSNPN and CDR2 SVGIG (reference sequence). General observations from the study: Possibly, clonal diversity was underestimated; donors were largely white British and included more females. Every sample of the repertoires postdated the peak T cell response.

The protocol was immunoSEQ multiplex PCR, while the TCRdb copy is restricted to in-frame clones and leaves out a portion. In the table there are roughly 260,000 clones, roughly 93% of which are singletons. The sample here was peripheral blood, taken on day 0 of AZD1222 vaccination. This receptor was identified in an adult in good health. V usage is TRBV30 and J usage is TRBJ1-1; D is perhaps TRBD1 (5 bases). The CDR3 is CAWRRDGNTEAFF. The DNA of the CDR3 is TGTGCCTGGAGACGGGACGGGAACACTGAAGCTTTCTTT.